The 8 T cell receptor beta chains below all came from one sample that was sequenced in a study of lymphopenia after photon versus proton radiotherapy. Libraries were prepared by immunoSEQ multiplex PCR; TCRdb keeps only in-frame clonotypes and omits some of them. The sample shows fewer than 35,000 clones, roughly nine tenths of them seen only once. Source: peripheral blood, taken from a patient treated with proton-based radiotherapy. The origin of the receptors is a woman aged 70-85 years with pancreatic cancer. Some clones in this sample may be carry-over from other donors' samples.

V is TRBV2 and J is TRBJ1-2, with D unclear. V was shortened by 7 bases and J by 4 bases, with 13 bases between the two germline ends. Germline assignment: CDR1 SNHLY and CDR2 FYNNEI. The CDR3 runs 13 residues. CDR3 in amino acids: CASTPGFSYGYTF. CDR3 nucleotide sequence: TGTGCCAGCACCCCGGGGTTTTCCTATGGCTACACCTTC.

The V and J genes are TRBV19 and TRBJ2-1; no definite D call. V lost 6 bases and J lost 4, with 10 bases in between. This CDR3 is built from 13 residues. The V gene's germline CDR1 is LNHDA and CDR2 SQIVND (reference sequence). The DNA of the CDR3 is TGTGCCAGTAGCACGACCCCGTACAATGAGCAGTTCTTC. It specifies CASSTTPYNEQFF. Drawing the rest from reference TRBV19 and TRBJ2-1, the complete variable domain is DGGITQSPKYLFRKEGQNVTLSCEQNLNHDAMYWYRQDPGQGLRLIYYSQIVNDFQKGDIAEGYSVSREKKESFPLTVTSAQKNPTAFYLCASSTTPYNEQFFGPGTRLTVL.

CDR3 residues: CASSPGQPTHQPQHF. The CDR3 coding sequence is TGTGCCAGCAGCCCGGGACAGCCTACCCATCAGCCCCAGCATTTT. This chain joins TRBV27 and TRBJ1-5, with 7 nucleotides matching TRBD1. The V gene's germline CDR1 is MNHEY and CDR2 SMNVEV (reference sequence). The V and J ends lost 6 bases and 5 bases, in that order; junction bases with no gene match: 10. The CDR3 is made up of 15 amino acids.

This clone occurred a few times. V is TRBV11-3 and J is TRBJ2-2, with TRBD2 matching 8 bases. The CDR3 totals 15 residues. The ends lost 1 base at V and 6 bases at J; junction bases unmatched: 4. From germline, CDR1 is SGHNT and CDR2 YENEEA. DNA for the CDR3: TGTGCCAGCAGCTTAGCGGGAGGGCCGGCCGGGGAGCTGTTTTTT. It specifies CASSLAGGPAGELFF.

This sequence joins TRBV19 and TRBJ1-1, with D tentatively TRBD1 (5 bases). The germline V gene encodes CDR1 LNHDA and CDR2 SQIVND (reference sequence). The CDR3 spans 13 residues. V shed 4 bases and J shed 0 bases, with 6 bases lying between them. The CDR3 sequence is CASSTGLNTEAFF. CDR3 in DNA: TGTGCCAGTAGTACAGGGTTGAACACTGAAGCTTTCTTT.

V and J are TRBV4-1 and TRBJ2-5; 8 bases fit TRBD1. This CDR3 has 15 residues. The V gene's germline CDR1 is MGHRA and CDR2 YSYEKL. Unmatched junction bases numbered 2, after V lost 2 bases and J lost 0 bases. The DNA of the CDR3 is TGCGCCAGCAGCCAACCGGACAGGGACCAAGAGACCCAGTACTTC. Its protein product is CASSQPDRDQETQYF.

This chain links TRBV27 with TRBJ2-7; D gene ambiguous. V was trimmed by 2 bases and J by 2 bases, leaving 7 bases between them. CDR1 and CDR2 (germline): MNHEY, SMNVEV (reference sequence). The CDR3 covers 13 residues. CDR3 sequence (DNA): TGTGCCAGCAGTTTAGGATCCACCTACGAGCAGTACTTC. Its translation is CASSLGSTYEQYF.

This clone was detected once. The genes are TRBV5-1 and TRBJ2-3; weak D call: TRBD2 (6 bases). Germline loops: CDR1 SGHRS, CDR2 YFSETQ. The CDR3 has 14 residues. The germline V and J ends were trimmed by 4 bases and 3 bases, with 12 bases remaining between them. The CDR3 DNA is TGCGCCAGCAGCCTGAGCGGAGGGACAGATACGCAGTATTTT. It specifies CASSLSGGTDTQYF.